These 26 T cell receptor beta chains originate from one sample sequenced in a study of blood T cells in healthy people across ages. Alongside a J-beta primer mix, a sample-barcoded 5' primer served in a second PCR lasting about 7 to 12 cycles. One entry per CDR3 protein results from TCRdb running MiXCR on the 5' RACE reads. The profile covers about 1.8 million distinct CDR3 sequences, with 40% to 55% appearing a single time and 2.1% taken by the ten largest. The specimen sequenced was blood. The source is a woman in her forties in good health.

This chain connects TRBV7-2 to TRBJ1-4, with 8 bases identical to TRBD1. The CDR3 is 14 residues long. The junction had 4 bases not matched to a gene; V was cut back by 4 bases and J by 6 bases. Germline V gene lookup returns CDR1 SGHTA and CDR2 FQGNSA. The CDR3 here is CASSSGTGYEKLFF. CDR3 nucleotide sequence: TGTGCCAGCAGCTCCGGGACAGGATATGAAAAACTGTTTTTT. The variable domain in full, completed from reference TRBV7-2 and TRBJ1-4, reads GAGVSQSPSNKVTEKGKDVELRCDPISGHTALYWYRQSLGQGLEFLIYFQGNSAPDKSGLPSDRFSAERTGGSVSTLTIQRTQQEDSAVYLCASSSGTGYEKLFFGSGTQLSVL.

The DNA for the CDR3 is TGCAGCGTTGAGGTACAGGGGAGGATGAACACTGAAGCTTTCTTT. Translating it yields CSVEVQGRMNTEAFF. This chain uses TRBV29-1 with TRBJ1-1, with 7 bases fitting TRBD1. Germline V gene lookup returns CDR1 SQVTM and CDR2 ANQGSEA. V lost 3 bases, J lost 0 bases, and 7 bases stayed unmatched. The CDR3 has 15 residues.

This clonotype was seen once. The chain carries TRBV6-1 and TRBJ1-1; D remains ambiguous. Germline V gene lookup returns CDR1 MNHNS and CDR2 SASEGT. The CDR3 consists of 13 residues. With 2 bases removed from V and 5 bases from J, the gap between germline ends came to 9 bases. This CDR3 reads CASSEPGVTEAFF. CDR3 DNA sequence: TGTGCCAGCAGTGAACCCGGGGTTACTGAAGCTTTCTTT.

The genes are TRBV6-5 and TRBJ2-7, with 8 bases that match TRBD2. This CDR3 is built from 15 residues. Germline trimming cut 6 bases from V and 2 bases from J; bases unmatched to any gene: 9. Germline V lookup: CDR1 MNHEY, CDR2 SVGAGI. CDR3 amino acids: CASSPPGGLPYEQYF. CDR3 nucleotides: TGTGCCAGCAGCCCCCCGGGGGGGCTTCCCTACGAGCAGTACTTC.

The chain couples TRBV5-1 to TRBJ2-5; TRBD1 is a possible D gene (6 bases). Trimming removed 3 bases from V and 5 bases from J, with 14 bases in between. CDR3 length: 14 amino acids. CDR1 is SGHRS, CDR2 YFSETQ, per germline. CDR3 in amino acids: CASSSLQGLETQYF. The CDR3 bases are TGCGCCAGCAGCTCTCTGCAGGGGTTGGAGACCCAGTACTTC.

The J gene is TRBJ2-2, the V gene TRBV28; D may match TRBD1 or TRBD2 (5 bases each). Trimming left V 9 bases short and J 1 base short, with 15 bases between. Germline V gives CDR1 MDHEN, CDR2 SYDVKM. The CDR3 runs to 15 residues. In nucleotides, the CDR3 is TGTGCCAGTTCATCCGGGACGCTGAACACCGGGGAGCTGTTTTTT. Translation: CASSSGTLNTGELFF.

The CDR3 DNA sequence: TGTGCCAGCAGCCCCAGCGGGGCCAGCTCCTACGAGCAGTACTTC. This encodes CASSPSGASSYEQYF. The chain employs TRBV4-2 and TRBJ2-7; 7 bases match TRBD2. The CDR3 covers 15 residues. Germline V gene data show CDR1 as LGHNA and CDR2 as YNFKEQ. V gave up 4 bases and J gave up 0 bases; unmatched junction bases: 6.

This clonotype was observed a few times. The chain links TRBV4-2 to TRBJ1-6; the D gene is possibly TRBD1 (6 bases). With 3 bases removed from V and 9 bases from J, the gap between germline ends came to 12 bases. The germline CDR1 and CDR2 sequences are LGHNA and YNFKEQ. This CDR3 region has 14 residues. This chain's CDR3 is CASSQIQGGSPLHF. The CDR3 DNA sequence: TGTGCCAGCAGCCAGATACAGGGAGGTTCACCCCTCCACTTT.

The genes are TRBV7-2 and TRBJ2-1; perhaps D is TRBD1 or TRBD2 (5 bases each). Germline V CDR1 and CDR2: SGHTA, FQGNSA. V was trimmed by 5 bases and J by 3 bases, leaving 11 bases between them. This CDR3 region has 14 residues. CDR3 sequence: CASSRDRNYNEQFF. The CDR3 nucleotides read TGTGCCAGCAGCAGGGACCGGAACTACAATGAGCAGTTCTTC.

The rearrangement uses TRBV6-5 and TRBJ1-1; 12 bases match TRBD1. From germline, CDR1 is MNHEY and CDR2 SVGAGI. V trimming: 4 bases; J trimming: 2 bases; junction bases outside the gene matches: 5. CDR3 length: 16 amino acids. The chain's CDR3 is CASSLGQGARNTEAFF. The CDR3 DNA reads TGTGCCAGCAGTTTGGGACAGGGGGCGCGAAACACTGAAGCTTTCTTT.

This clonotype was counted only a few times. The V gene is TRBV7-2, the J gene TRBJ1-6, with D possibly TRBD1 on 5 matching bases. The germline V gene has CDR1 SGHTA and CDR2 FQGNSA. With 1 base removed from V and 10 bases from J, the gap between germline ends came to 17 bases. The CDR3 sequence is 16 residues long. The DNA for the CDR3 is TGTGCCAGCAGCTTAGAAGGTTCGGCAGGGCAATCACCCCTCCACTTT. This translates into CASSLEGSAGQSPLHF.

Here the CDR3 DNA reads TGTGCCAGCAGCCAACTGGGGGTTCGGACCGGGGAGCTGTTTTTT. Translated, it gives CASSQLGVRTGELFF. The chain is built from TRBV3-1 and TRBJ2-2; D might be TRBD1 or TRBD2, each matching 5 bases. The CDR3 covers 15 residues. In germline, CDR1 is LGHDT, CDR2 YNNKEL (reference sequence). V was trimmed by 2 bases and J by 5 bases, leaving 12 bases between them.

The rearrangement uses TRBV14 and TRBJ2-1, with D possibly matching TRBD2 (5 bases). Germline CDR1 and CDR2: SGHDN and FVKESK. The CDR3 has 20 residues. The V end was cut by 0 bases, the J end by 1 base, with 22 bases between. CDR3 nucleotide sequence: TGTGCCAGCAGCCAAGATTATTACAGCGGACCCCGACGATCCTACAATGAGCAGTTCTTC. This translates into CASSQDYYSGPRRSYNEQFF.

The chain couples TRBV9 to TRBJ2-3; D possibly uses TRBD1 or TRBD2 (7 bases each). Germline CDR1 is SGDLS and CDR2 is YYNGEE. Trimming removed 4 bases at V and 0 bases at J, with 21 bases between. The CDR3 has 18 residues. The CDR3 here is CASSPKGGGQLSTDTQYF. As DNA, the CDR3 is TGTGCCAGCAGCCCGAAAGGGGGGGGACAGTTGAGCACAGATACGCAGTATTTT.

This clonotype has a handful of counts. The chain is built from TRBV3-1 and TRBJ2-3, with 13 bases aligning to TRBD2. The CDR3 covers 19 residues. Germline CDR1 and CDR2: LGHDT and YNNKEL (reference sequence). The V gene end was trimmed by 3 bases and the J gene end by 0 bases; junction bases not matched to a gene: 9. In nucleotides, the CDR3 is TGTGCCAGCAGCCACGGGGGGACTAGCGGGGCCCTTAGCACAGATACGCAGTATTTT. Translated, it gives CASSHGGTSGALSTDTQYF.

The V call is TRBV20-1, the J call TRBJ2-7, with D possibly matching TRBD1 (6 bases). CDR1 DFQATT and CDR2 SNEGSKA come from the germline V gene (reference sequence). Trimming removed 2 bases at V and 7 bases at J, with 15 bases between. The CDR3 is made up of 13 amino acids. The CDR3 loop reads CSARSGANNEQYF. The CDR3 nucleotides read TGCAGTGCTAGATCAGGGGCTAACAATGAGCAGTACTTC.

This chain uses TRBV7-9 with TRBJ2-7; D may be TRBD1 or TRBD2 (5 bases each). The J call may not be correct, given that the DNA end is closer to TRBJ2-5. The CDR3 consists of 13 residues. CDR1 and CDR2 (germline): SEHNR, FQNEAQ (reference sequence). CDR3 bases: TGTGCCAGCAGCGACGGGGCTCAGGCGACCCAGTACTTC. Protein: CASSDGAQATQYF.

This clonotype was detected a few times. V gene TRBV12-5 combines with J gene TRBJ2-1; TRBD1 aligns across 7 bases. The germline CDR1 and CDR2 sequences are LGHNT and FRNRAP. The V gene end was trimmed by 7 bases and the J gene end by 4 bases; junction bases not matched to a gene: 10. This CDR3 region has 15 residues. The CDR3, as DNA: TGTGCTAGTGCTACCACAGGGGCCCCTTACAATGAGCAGTTCTTC. Translating gives CASATTGAPYNEQFF.

This clonotype has a handful of counts. V usage is TRBV7-2 and J usage is TRBJ2-1, with 14 positions matching TRBD2. Germline CDR1 and CDR2: SGHTA and FQGNSA. With 4 bases clipped from V and 2 bases from J, the junction kept 1 base outside the gene matches. CDR3 size: 16 residues. CDR3 DNA: TGTGCCAGCAGCTGGACTAGCGGGGGGCCCTACAATGAGCAGTTCTTC. Translated, it gives CASSWTSGGPYNEQFF.

The rearrangement joins TRBV11-2 to TRBJ2-4, with D hard to call. Trimming took off 1 base at V and 0 bases at J, with 25 bases between the two ends. The CDR3 loop spans 21 amino acids. Germline CDR1 is SGHAT and CDR2 is FQNNGV. The CDR3 DNA reads TGTGCCAGCAGCTTAGTCCCGGGTCACAGCATTGCCGTACTAGCCAAAAACATTCAGTACTTC. It is translated as CASSLVPGHSIAVLAKNIQYF. The full variable domain, in which reference TRBV11-2 and TRBJ2-4 provide the parts outside the CDR3, is EAGVAQSPRYKIIEKRQSVAFWCNPISGHATLYWYQQILGQGPKLLIQFQNNGVVDDSQLPKDRFSAERLKGVDSTLKIQPAKLEDSAVYLCASSLVPGHSIAVLAKNIQYFGAGTRLSVL.

The chain uses TRBV20-1 and TRBJ1-5; 11 bases match TRBD1. V trimming: 1 base; J trimming: 7 bases; junction bases outside the gene matches: 12. The CDR3 has 17 amino acids. CDR1 is DFQATT, CDR2 SNEGSKA, per germline (reference sequence). The DNA for the CDR3 is TGCAGTGCTAGAGGGACAGGGGGCGTGAGCATAGGACAGCCCCAGCATTTT. It translates to CSARGTGGVSIGQPQHF.

The V call is TRBV4-3, the J call TRBJ2-2, with D maybe TRBD1 (6 bases). CDR3 size: 15 residues. CDR1 LGHNA and CDR2 YSLEER come from the germline V gene. With 4 bases removed from V and 2 bases from J, the gap between germline ends came to 11 bases. As DNA, the CDR3 is TGCGCCAGCAGCCCTGGGACACAAAACACCGGGGAGCTGTTTTTT. Protein product: CASSPGTQNTGELFF.

In this sample, this clonotype turned up a few times. The rearrangement joins TRBV4-1 to TRBJ2-7; possible D gene TRBD2, 6 bases. V lost 1 base and J lost 7, with 20 bases in between. The germline gives CDR1 MGHRA, CDR2 YSYEKL. CDR3 length: 16 amino acids. CDR3 DNA: TGCGCCAGCAGCCAAGTTCCAGCGGGCCCCGGAATGGAGCAGTACTTC. Protein sequence: CASSQVPAGPGMEQYF.

The V and J genes are TRBV7-2 and TRBJ1-4; D perhaps matches TRBD1 (6 bases). Trimming took off 5 bases at V and 4 bases at J, with 14 bases between the two ends. The germline gives CDR1 SGHTA, CDR2 FQGNSA. CDR3 size: 15 residues. The DNA for the CDR3 is TGTGCCAGCAGCGCCTTCAGGGGATTTAATGAAAAACTGTTTTTT. Translation gives CASSAFRGFNEKLFF.

The chain is built from TRBV7-2 and TRBJ1-2; D gene uncertain. Germline CDR1 SGHTA, CDR2 FQGNSA. The V and J ends lost 1 base and 7 bases respectively, with 10 bases between them. The length of the CDR3 is 13 residues. The CDR3 sequence is CASSLDTISGYTF. The CDR3, as DNA: TGTGCCAGCAGCTTAGATACTATAAGTGGCTACACCTTC.

This clonotype was picked up a small number of times. The CDR3 region has the DNA TGTGCCAGCAGCTTAGAAGGGGTAAAGCAGTATTTT. This codes for CASSLEGVKQYF. V usage is TRBV7-2 and J usage is TRBJ2-3; maybe TRBD1 (5 bases). V was shortened by 1 base and J by 11 bases, with 10 bases between the two germline ends. The CDR3 extends over 12 amino acids. Per germline, CDR1 SGHTA and CDR2 FQGNSA.